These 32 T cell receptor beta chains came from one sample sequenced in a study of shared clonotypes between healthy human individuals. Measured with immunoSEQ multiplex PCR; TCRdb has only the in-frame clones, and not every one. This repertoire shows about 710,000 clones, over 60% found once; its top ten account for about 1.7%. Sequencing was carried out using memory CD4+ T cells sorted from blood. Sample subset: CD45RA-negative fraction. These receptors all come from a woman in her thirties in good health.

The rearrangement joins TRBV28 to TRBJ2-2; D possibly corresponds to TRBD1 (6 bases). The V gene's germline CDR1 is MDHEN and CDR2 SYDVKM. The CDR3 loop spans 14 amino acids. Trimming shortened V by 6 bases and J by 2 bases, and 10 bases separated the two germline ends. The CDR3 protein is CASRTGGNTGELFF. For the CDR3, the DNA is TGTGCCAGCAGGACAGGAGGTAACACCGGGGAGCTGTTTTTT.

CDR3 bases: TGCGCCAGCAGCTTGGCCTACTCTGGGGCCAACGTCCTGACTTTC. It is translated as CASSLAYSGANVLTF. The chain joins TRBV5-1 to TRBJ2-6; unclear D gene. The germline CDR1 and CDR2 sequences are SGHRS and YFSETQ. The CDR3 is made up of 15 amino acids. Trimming stripped 0 bases from V and 0 bases from J, with 4 bases between.

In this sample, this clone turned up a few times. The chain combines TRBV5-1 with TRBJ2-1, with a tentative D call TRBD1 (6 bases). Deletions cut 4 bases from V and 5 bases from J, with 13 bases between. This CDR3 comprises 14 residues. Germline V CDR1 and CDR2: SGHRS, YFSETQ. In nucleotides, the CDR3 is TGCGCCAGCAGCCCCGAGGCAGGGGACAATGAGCAGTTCTTC. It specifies CASSPEAGDNEQFF.

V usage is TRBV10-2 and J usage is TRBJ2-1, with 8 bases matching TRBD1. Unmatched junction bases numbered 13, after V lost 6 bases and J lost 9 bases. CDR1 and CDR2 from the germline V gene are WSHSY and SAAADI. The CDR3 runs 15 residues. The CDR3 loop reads CASRLGRGQVGEQFF. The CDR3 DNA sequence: TGCGCCAGCAGATTAGGCAGGGGGCAGGTTGGTGAGCAGTTCTTC.

The CDR3 sequence is CASTRDSPYNEQFF. DNA for the CDR3: TGCGCCAGCACCCGGGACTCCCCCTACAATGAGCAGTTCTTC. This chain connects TRBV5-1 to TRBJ2-1; D possibly corresponds to TRBD2 (6 bases). Trimming removed 6 bases at V and 2 bases at J, with 12 bases between. The CDR3 consists of 14 residues. Germline V lookup: CDR1 SGHRS, CDR2 YFSETQ.

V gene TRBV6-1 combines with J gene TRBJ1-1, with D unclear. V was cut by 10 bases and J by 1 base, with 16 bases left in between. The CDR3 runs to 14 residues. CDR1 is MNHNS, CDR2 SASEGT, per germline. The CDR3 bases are TGTGCCACTCTCCGGGGAGTGGGGAACACTGAAGCTTTCTTT. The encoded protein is CATLRGVGNTEAFF.

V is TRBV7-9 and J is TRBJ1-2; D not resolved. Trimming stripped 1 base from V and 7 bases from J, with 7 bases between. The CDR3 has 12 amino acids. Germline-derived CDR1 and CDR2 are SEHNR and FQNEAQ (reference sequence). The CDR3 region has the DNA TGTGCCAGCAGCTTAGGGGTTGGTGGCTACACCTTC. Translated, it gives CASSLGVGGYTF.

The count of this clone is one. The CDR3 nucleotides are TGTGCCAGCAGTGAATTTTCTAGCGGTTCCTACAATGAGCAGTTCTTC. Protein sequence: CASSEFSSGSYNEQFF. This chain uses TRBV6-1 with TRBJ2-1; 7 bases agree with TRBD2. The CDR3 is 16 amino acids. CDR1 and CDR2 from the germline V gene are MNHNS and SASEGT. Germline trimming cut 2 bases from V and 1 base from J; bases unmatched to any gene: 5.

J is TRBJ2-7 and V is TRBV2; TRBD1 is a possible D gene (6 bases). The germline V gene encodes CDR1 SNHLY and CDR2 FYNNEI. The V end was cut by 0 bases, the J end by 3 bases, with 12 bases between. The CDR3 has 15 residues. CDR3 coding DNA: TGTGCCAGCAGTGAAGCGGGGGCCCTTTACTACGAGCAGTACTTC. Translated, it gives CASSEAGALYYEQYF.

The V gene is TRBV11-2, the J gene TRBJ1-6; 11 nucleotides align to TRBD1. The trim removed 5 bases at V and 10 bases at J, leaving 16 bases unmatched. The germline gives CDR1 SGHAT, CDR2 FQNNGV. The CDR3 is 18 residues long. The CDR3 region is CASSPRITRRTGGSPLHF. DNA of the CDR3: TGTGCCAGCAGCCCTCGAATAACCCGCCGGACAGGGGGCTCACCCCTCCACTTT.

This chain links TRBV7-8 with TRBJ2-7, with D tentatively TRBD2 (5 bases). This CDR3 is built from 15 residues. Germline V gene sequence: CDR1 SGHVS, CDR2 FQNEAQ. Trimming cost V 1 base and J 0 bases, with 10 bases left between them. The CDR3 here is CASSLVAQSSYEQYF. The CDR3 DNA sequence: TGTGCCAGCAGCTTAGTAGCGCAGTCCTCCTACGAGCAGTACTTC.

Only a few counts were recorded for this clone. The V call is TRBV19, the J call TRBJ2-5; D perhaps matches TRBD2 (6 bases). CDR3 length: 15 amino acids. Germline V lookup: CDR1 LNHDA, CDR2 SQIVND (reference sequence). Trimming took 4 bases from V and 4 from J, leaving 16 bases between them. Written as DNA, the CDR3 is TGTGCCAGTAGTAGTGGCGGGGACGCAGGAGAGACCCAGTACTTC. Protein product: CASSSGGDAGETQYF.

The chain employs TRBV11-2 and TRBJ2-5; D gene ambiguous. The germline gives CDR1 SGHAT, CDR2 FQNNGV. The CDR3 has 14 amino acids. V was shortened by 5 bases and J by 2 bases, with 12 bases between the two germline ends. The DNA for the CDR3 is TGTGCCAGCAGCCCCTCCGGGCGGCAAGAGACCCAGTACTTC. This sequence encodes CASSPSGRQETQYF.

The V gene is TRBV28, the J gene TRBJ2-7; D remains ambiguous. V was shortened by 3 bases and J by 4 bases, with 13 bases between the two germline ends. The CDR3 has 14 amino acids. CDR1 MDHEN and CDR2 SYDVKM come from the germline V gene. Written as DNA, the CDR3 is TGTGCCAGCAGTTTGTCTGGGATCAATTACGAGCAGTACTTC. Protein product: CASSLSGINYEQYF.

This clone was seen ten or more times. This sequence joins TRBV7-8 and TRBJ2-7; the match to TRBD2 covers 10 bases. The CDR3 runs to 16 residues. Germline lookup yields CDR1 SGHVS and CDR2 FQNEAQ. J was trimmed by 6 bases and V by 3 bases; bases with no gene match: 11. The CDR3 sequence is CASSLTPGLASLEQYF. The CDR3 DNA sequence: TGTGCCAGCAGCTTGACGCCGGGACTAGCGTCCCTCGAGCAGTACTTC. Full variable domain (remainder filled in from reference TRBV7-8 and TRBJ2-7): GAGVSQSPRYKVAKRGQDVALRCDPISGHVSLFWYQQALGQGPEFLTYFQNEAQLDKSGLPSDRFFAERPEGSVSTLKIQRTQQEDSAVYLCASSLTPGLASLEQYFGPGTRLTVT.

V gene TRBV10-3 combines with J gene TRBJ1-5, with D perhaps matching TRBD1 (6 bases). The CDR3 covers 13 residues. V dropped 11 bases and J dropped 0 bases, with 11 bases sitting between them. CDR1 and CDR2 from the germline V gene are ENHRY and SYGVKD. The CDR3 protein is CAGQGYSNQPQHF. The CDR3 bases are TGTGCCGGCCAGGGGTATAGCAATCAGCCCCAGCATTTT.

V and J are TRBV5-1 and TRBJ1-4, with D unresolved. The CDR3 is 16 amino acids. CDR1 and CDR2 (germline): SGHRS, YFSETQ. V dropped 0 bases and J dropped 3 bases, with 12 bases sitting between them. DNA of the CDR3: TGCGCCAGCAGCTTGGATCCCCCAGGCTCTAATGAAAAACTGTTTTTT. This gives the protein CASSLDPPGSNEKLFF.

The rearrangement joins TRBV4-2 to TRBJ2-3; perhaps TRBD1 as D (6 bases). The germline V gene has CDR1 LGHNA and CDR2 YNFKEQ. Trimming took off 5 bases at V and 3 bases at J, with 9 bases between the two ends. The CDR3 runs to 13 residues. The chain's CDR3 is CASSKGDTDTQYF. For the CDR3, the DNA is TGTGCCAGCAGCAAGGGGGATACAGATACGCAGTATTTT.

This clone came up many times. The CDR3 DNA sequence: TGCGCCAGCAGCTTGACCGCAGGAGGGGCTGGTGGGGCCGGGGAGCTGTTTTTT. Its translation is CASSLTAGGAGGAGELFF. V usage is TRBV5-1 and J usage is TRBJ2-2, with TRBD2 as a possible D gene (6 bases). In germline, CDR1 is SGHRS, CDR2 YFSETQ. The V end lost 1 base, the J end lost 6 bases, and 22 bases lay between the germline ends. This CDR3 region has 18 residues.

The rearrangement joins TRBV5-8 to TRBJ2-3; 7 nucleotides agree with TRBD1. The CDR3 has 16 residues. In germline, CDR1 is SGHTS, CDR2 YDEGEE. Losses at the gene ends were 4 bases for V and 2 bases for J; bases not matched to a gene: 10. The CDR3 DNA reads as TGTGCCAGCAGCCGAACCCGACAGGGCTTCACAGATACGCAGTATTTT. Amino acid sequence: CASSRTRQGFTDTQYF.

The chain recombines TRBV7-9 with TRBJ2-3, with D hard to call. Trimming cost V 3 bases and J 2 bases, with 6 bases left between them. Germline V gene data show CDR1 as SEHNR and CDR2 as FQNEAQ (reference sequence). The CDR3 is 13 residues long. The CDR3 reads CASSFPNTDTQYF. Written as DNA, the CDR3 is TGTGCCAGCAGCTTTCCTAACACAGATACGCAGTATTTT. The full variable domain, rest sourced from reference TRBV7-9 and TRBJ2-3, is DTGVSQNPRHKITKRGQNVTFRCDPISEHNRLYWYRQTLGQGPEFLTYFQNEAQLEKSRLLSDRFSAERPKGSFSTLEIQRTEQGDSAMYLCASSFPNTDTQYFGPGTRLTVL.

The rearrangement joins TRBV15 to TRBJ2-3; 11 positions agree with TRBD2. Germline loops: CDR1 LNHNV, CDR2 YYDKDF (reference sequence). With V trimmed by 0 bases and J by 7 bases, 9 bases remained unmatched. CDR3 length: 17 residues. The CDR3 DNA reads TGTGCCACCAGCAGAGATACGGATAGCGGGAGGGCAAATACGCAGTATTTT. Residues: CATSRDTDSGRANTQYF.

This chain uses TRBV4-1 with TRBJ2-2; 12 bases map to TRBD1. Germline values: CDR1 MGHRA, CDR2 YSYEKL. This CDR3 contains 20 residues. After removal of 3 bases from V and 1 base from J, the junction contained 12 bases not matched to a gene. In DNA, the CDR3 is TGCGCCAGCAGCCAGCACAGATGGGACAGGGGGCAAAGGAACACCGGGGAGCTGTTTTTT. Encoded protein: CASSQHRWDRGQRNTGELFF.

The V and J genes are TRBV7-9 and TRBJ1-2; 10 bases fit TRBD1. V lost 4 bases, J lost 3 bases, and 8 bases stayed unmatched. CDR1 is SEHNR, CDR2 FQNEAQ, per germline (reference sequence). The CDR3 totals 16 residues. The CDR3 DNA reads TGTGCCAGCAGCTCCCCGGAGGACAGGGGGTACTATGGCTACACCTTC. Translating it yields CASSSPEDRGYYGYTF.

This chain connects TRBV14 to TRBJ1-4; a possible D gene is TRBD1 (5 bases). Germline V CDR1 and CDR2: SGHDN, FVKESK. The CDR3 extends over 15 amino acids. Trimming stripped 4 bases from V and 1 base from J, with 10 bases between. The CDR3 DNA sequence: TGTGCCAGCAGCCCATGGGGGGGAACTAATGAAAAACTGTTTTTT. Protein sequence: CASSPWGGTNEKLFF.

CDR3 DNA: TGTGCCAGCAGTCAGGACAGCTATGGCTACACCTTC. It yields the protein CASSQDSYGYTF. The V gene is TRBV6-5, the J gene TRBJ1-2; perhaps TRBD1 as D (6 bases). Trimming left V 5 bases short and J 4 bases short, with 8 bases between. Per germline, CDR1 MNHEY and CDR2 SVGAGI. The length of the CDR3 is 12 residues.

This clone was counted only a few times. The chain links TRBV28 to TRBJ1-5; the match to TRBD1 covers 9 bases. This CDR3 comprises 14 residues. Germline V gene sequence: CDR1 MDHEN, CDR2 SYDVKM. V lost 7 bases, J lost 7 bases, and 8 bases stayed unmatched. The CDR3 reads CASTLGQGEQPQHF. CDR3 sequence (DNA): TGTGCCAGCACCTTGGGACAGGGAGAACAGCCCCAGCATTTT.

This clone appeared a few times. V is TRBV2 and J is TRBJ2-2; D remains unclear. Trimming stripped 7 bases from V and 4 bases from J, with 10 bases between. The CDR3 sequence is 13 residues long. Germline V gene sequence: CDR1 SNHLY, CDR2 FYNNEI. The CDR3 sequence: CASNSEPTGELFF. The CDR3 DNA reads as TGTGCCAGCAATTCTGAACCCACCGGGGAGCTGTTTTTT. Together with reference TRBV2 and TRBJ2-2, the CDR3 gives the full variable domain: EPEVTQTPSHQVTQMGQEVILRCVPISNHLYFYWYRQILGQKVEFLVSFYNNEISEKSEIFDDQFSVERPDGSNFTLKIRSTKLEDSAMYFCASNSEPTGELFFGEGSRLTVL.

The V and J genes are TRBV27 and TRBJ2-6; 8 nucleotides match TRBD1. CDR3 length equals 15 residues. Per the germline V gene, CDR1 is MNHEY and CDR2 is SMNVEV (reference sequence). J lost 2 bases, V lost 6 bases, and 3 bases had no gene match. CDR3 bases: TGTGCCAGCAGACTGACAGGGGCTGGGGCCAACGTCCTGACTTTC. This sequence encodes CASRLTGAGANVLTF.

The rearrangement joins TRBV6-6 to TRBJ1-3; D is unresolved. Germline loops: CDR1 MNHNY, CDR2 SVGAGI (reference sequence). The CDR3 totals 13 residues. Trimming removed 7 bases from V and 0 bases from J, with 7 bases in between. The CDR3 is CASTAVSGNTIYF. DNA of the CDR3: TGTGCCAGCACCGCGGTCTCTGGAAACACCATATATTTT.

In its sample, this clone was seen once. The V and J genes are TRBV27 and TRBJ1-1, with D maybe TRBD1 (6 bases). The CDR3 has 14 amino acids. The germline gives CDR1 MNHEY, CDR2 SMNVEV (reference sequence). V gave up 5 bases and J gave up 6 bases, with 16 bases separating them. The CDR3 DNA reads TGTGCCAGCAGTCTCCGTGGGGGGCTCGCTGAAGCTTTCTTT. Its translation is CASSLRGGLAEAFF.

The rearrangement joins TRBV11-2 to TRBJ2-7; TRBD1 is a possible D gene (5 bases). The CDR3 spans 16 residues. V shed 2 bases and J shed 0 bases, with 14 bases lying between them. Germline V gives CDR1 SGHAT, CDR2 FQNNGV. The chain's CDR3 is CASSLLRGDSSYEQYF. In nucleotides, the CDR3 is TGTGCCAGCAGCTTATTAAGGGGCGACAGCTCCTACGAGCAGTACTTC.